This T cell receptor (beta chain) appears in the sequencing data of a study of shared clonotypes between healthy human individuals. Study-wide background: A couple of women and a few men aged 18 to 49 served as donors. Each donor contributed plates that comprised three CD4 naive, three CD4 memory, two CD8 naive and one CD8 memory.

Findings and limits, study-wide: The sole specimen, blood, was sampled, and tissue repertoires likely differ.

Sequencing was at deep level. Profiling relied on immunoSEQ multiplex PCR, and the TCRdb table lists in-frame clones only, not all of them. The sample carries roughly 1,600,000 clones, approximately 98.5% recorded once. Trimming took off 5 bases at V and 1 base at J, with 3 bases between the two ends. Looked up from germline, CDR1 is DFQATT and CDR2 is SNEGSKA (reference sequence). The CDR3 sequence is 10 residues long. As concerns this clone: The antigen remains unidentified. Other DNA sequences within the sample encode an identical CDR3.

The V and J genes are TRBV20-1 and TRBJ2-7; D remains unclear. The specimen was naive CD4+ T cells sorted from blood. The sample's subset: CD45RA+ positively selected. The TCR comes from a man younger than 40 in good health. In DNA form, the CDR3 reads TGCAGTGCTCTATCCTACGAGCAGTACTTC. It translates to CSALSYEQYF.